A selection of T cell receptor beta chains follows, all from one sample in a study of blood T cell repertoires in COVID-19. This table comes from immunoSEQ multiplex PCR, and its TCRdb copy is limited to in-frame clones, with some not included. The data contain 55,000 to 65,000 clones, approximately 92% of them singletons. The specimen was peripheral blood. These receptors all stem from a woman between 55 and 75 years old with COVID-19, enrolled during active disease. CDR3s include the opening cysteine and the closing phenylalanine or tryptophan. D genes are given only for firm matches. Some rows mark clone size as missing; the rest say once, few, many or name a class of expanded clone.

clone_size: .; v_call: TRBV7-9; j_call: TRBJ1-6; d_call: TRBD1; cdr3_aa: CASSLTGTGNNSPLHF; cdr3_nt: TGTGCCAGCAGCTTAACCGGGACAGGGAATAATTCACCCCTCCACTTT
clone_size: few; v_call: TRBV9; j_call: TRBJ1-3; d_call: .; cdr3_aa: CASSVGSLGNTIYF; cdr3_nt: TGTGCCAGCAGCGTAGGGAGTCTTGGAAACACCATATATTTT
clone_size: .; v_call: TRBV28; j_call: TRBJ1-5; d_call: TRBD1; cdr3_aa: CASRQGWQPQHF; cdr3_nt: TGTGCCAGCCGACAGGGGTGGCAGCCCCAGCATTTT
clone_size: .; v_call: TRBV7-9; j_call: TRBJ2-3; d_call: .; cdr3_aa: CASSPRGDTQYF; cdr3_nt: TGTGCCAGCAGCCCCCGGGGGGATACGCAGTATTTT
clone_size: .; v_call: TRBV5-5; j_call: TRBJ1-1; d_call: .; cdr3_aa: CASSWTLTVNTEAFF; cdr3_nt: TGTGCCAGCAGCTGGACACTAACAGTAAACACTGAAGCTTTCTTT
clone_size: .; v_call: TRBV5-1; j_call: TRBJ2-5; d_call: TRBD2; cdr3_aa: CASRVGLTYQETQYF; cdr3_nt: TGCGCCAGCAGGGTGGGACTAACGTACCAAGAGACCCAGTACTTC
clone_size: .; v_call: TRBV11-3; j_call: TRBJ1-1; d_call: .; cdr3_aa: CASSLEDWGVNTEAFF; cdr3_nt: TGTGCCAGCAGCTTAGAGGATTGGGGGGTGAACACTGAAGCTTTCTTT
clone_size: .; v_call: TRBV28; j_call: TRBJ1-6; d_call: .; cdr3_aa: CASWASNSPLHF; cdr3_nt: TGTGCCTCCTGGGCGTCTAATTCACCCCTCCACTTT
clone_size: .; v_call: TRBV5-1; j_call: TRBJ1-6; d_call: .; cdr3_aa: CASSLVRGSPLHF; cdr3_nt: TGCGCCAGCAGCTTGGTTAGGGGCTCACCCCTCCACTTT
clone_size: .; v_call: TRBV5-1; j_call: TRBJ2-2; d_call: .; cdr3_aa: CASSPEDVPGELFF; cdr3_nt: TGCGCCAGCAGCCCGGAGGACGTTCCCGGGGAGCTGTTTTTT
clone_size: .; v_call: TRBV5-5; j_call: TRBJ2-5; d_call: .; cdr3_aa: CASSLESSSETQYF; cdr3_nt: TGTGCCAGCAGCTTGGAGTCTAGCTCAGAGACCCAGTACTTC
clone_size: .; v_call: TRBV13; j_call: TRBJ2-3; d_call: TRBD2; cdr3_aa: CASSLGAGTSGRADTQYF; cdr3_nt: TGTGCCAGCAGCTTAGGAGCCGGGACTAGCGGGAGAGCAGATACGCAGTATTTT
clone_size: .; v_call: TRBV4-1; j_call: TRBJ2-7; d_call: TRBD2; cdr3_aa: CASSQVPSGDSYEQYF; cdr3_nt: TGCGCCAGCAGCCAAGTACCTAGCGGGGATTCCTACGAGCAGTACTTC
clone_size: .; v_call: TRBV27; j_call: TRBJ2-7; d_call: .; cdr3_aa: CASRTDSDEQYF; cdr3_nt: TGTGCCAGCAGGACGGACAGCGACGAGCAGTACTTC
clone_size: .; v_call: TRBV28; j_call: TRBJ2-7; d_call: TRBD1; cdr3_aa: CASRPQGAGGYEQYF; cdr3_nt: TGTGCCAGCAGACCTCAGGGGGCCGGAGGTTACGAGCAGTACTTC
clone_size: .; v_call: TRBV5-6; j_call: TRBJ2-4; d_call: .; cdr3_aa: CASSFPGTLAKNIQYF; cdr3_nt: TGTGCCAGCAGCTTCCCAGGAACCTTAGCCAAAAACATTCAGTACTTC
clone_size: .; v_call: TRBV28; j_call: TRBJ2-7; d_call: .; cdr3_aa: CASSPPRTEYEQYF; cdr3_nt: TGTGCCAGCAGCCCTCCTAGGACAGAGTACGAGCAGTACTTC
clone_size: .; v_call: TRBV5-1; j_call: TRBJ2-1; d_call: TRBD2; cdr3_aa: CASSNGTSYNEQFF; cdr3_nt: TGCGCCAGCAGCAACGGGACTAGTTACAATGAGCAGTTCTTC
clone_size: .; v_call: TRBV7-8; j_call: TRBJ1-1; d_call: .; cdr3_aa: CASSLEEGIGAFF; cdr3_nt: TGTGCCAGCAGCTTGGAGGAGGGAATTGGGGCTTTCTTT
clone_size: .; v_call: TRBV3-1/TRBV3-2; j_call: TRBJ1-5; d_call: .; cdr3_aa: CASSQDGQPQHF; cdr3_nt: TGTGCCAGCAGCCAAGACGGTCAGCCCCAGCATTTT
clone_size: .; v_call: TRBV18; j_call: TRBJ2-1; d_call: .; cdr3_aa: CASGRDLSEQFF; cdr3_nt: TGTGCCTCAGGCAGGGATCTAAGTGAGCAGTTCTTC
clone_size: .; v_call: TRBV10-3; j_call: TRBJ2-5; d_call: TRBD1; cdr3_aa: CAIRERDRGQETQYF; cdr3_nt: TGTGCCATCAGGGAACGGGACAGGGGACAAGAGACCCAGTACTTC
clone_size: few; v_call: TRBV11-3; j_call: TRBJ1-1; d_call: .; cdr3_aa: CASSQRASYTEAFF; cdr3_nt: TGTGCCAGCAGCCAGCGGGCGAGTTACACTGAAGCTTTCTTT
clone_size: once; v_call: TRBV19; j_call: TRBJ2-6; d_call: .; cdr3_aa: CASSEFPRSGANVLTF; cdr3_nt: TGTGCCAGCTCCGAGTTCCCCCGCTCTGGGGCCAACGTCCTGACTTTC
clone_size: .; v_call: TRBV4-3; j_call: TRBJ1-4; d_call: .; cdr3_aa: CASSQDGRGTLNEKLFF; cdr3_nt: TGCGCCAGCAGCCAAGATGGAAGGGGGACCCTTAATGAAAAACTGTTTTTT
clone_size: .; v_call: TRBV9; j_call: TRBJ2-1; d_call: TRBD2; cdr3_aa: CASSTTSARSYNEQFF; cdr3_nt: TGTGCCAGCAGCACTACTAGCGCACGCTCCTACAATGAGCAGTTCTTC
clone_size: .; v_call: TRBV6-5; j_call: TRBJ1-6; d_call: TRBD1; cdr3_aa: CASSRDRETSPLHF; cdr3_nt: TGTGCCAGCAGTCGGGACAGGGAGACCTCACCCCTCCACTTT
clone_size: .; v_call: TRBV11-2; j_call: TRBJ1-3; d_call: .; cdr3_aa: CASSFTTGSSGNTIYF; cdr3_nt: TGTGCCAGCAGCTTTACGACAGGAAGCTCTGGAAACACCATATATTTT
clone_size: once; v_call: TRBV10-2; j_call: TRBJ1-5; d_call: .; cdr3_aa: CASTLYSTSRYNQPQHF; cdr3_nt: TGCGCCAGCACCCTCTACAGTACATCCCGGTACAATCAGCCCCAGCATTTT
clone_size: .; v_call: TRBV28; j_call: TRBJ1-4; d_call: .; cdr3_aa: CASGRRREKLFF; cdr3_nt: TGTGCAAGCGGCAGGAGGAGAGAAAAACTGTTTTTT
clone_size: .; v_call: TRBV27; j_call: TRBJ1-5; d_call: .; cdr3_aa: CASSLAAFGTQHF; cdr3_nt: TGTGCCAGCAGTTTGGCCGCCTTCGGGACCCAGCATTTT
clone_size: .; v_call: TRBV7-9; j_call: TRBJ1-2; d_call: TRBD1; cdr3_aa: CASSLGTGINFYGYTF; cdr3_nt: TGTGCCAGCAGCTTGGGGACAGGGATAAACTTCTATGGCTACACCTTC
clone_size: .; v_call: TRBV6-6; j_call: TRBJ2-1; d_call: .; cdr3_aa: CASNARGQSNEQFF; cdr3_nt: TGTGCCAGCAACGCCCGGGGACAATCGAATGAGCAGTTCTTC
clone_size: .; v_call: TRBV7-2; j_call: TRBJ2-5; d_call: .; cdr3_aa: CASSPGWTGGGETQYF; cdr3_nt: TGTGCCAGCAGCCCAGGGTGGACAGGAGGGGGGGAGACCCAGTACTTC
clone_size: .; v_call: TRBV27; j_call: TRBJ2-2; d_call: .; cdr3_aa: CASSFPGGGELFF; cdr3_nt: TGTGCCAGCAGTTTCCCGGGTGGGGGGGAGCTGTTTTTT
clone_size: .; v_call: TRBV4-1; j_call: TRBJ1-2; d_call: .; cdr3_aa: CASSQEGAAYGYTF; cdr3_nt: TGCGCCAGCAGCCAAGAAGGGGCAGCGTATGGCTACACCTTC
clone_size: few; v_call: TRBV3-1/TRBV3-2; j_call: TRBJ2-3; d_call: .; cdr3_aa: CASSQDPYPPQASSTDTQYF; cdr3_nt: TGTGCCAGCAGCCAAGACCCATATCCTCCCCAGGCCTCTAGCACAGATACGCAGTATTTT
clone_size: .; v_call: TRBV6-6; j_call: TRBJ1-5; d_call: .; cdr3_aa: CASSYLQSNSNQPQHF; cdr3_nt: TGTGCCAGCAGTTACCTACAGAGTAACAGCAATCAGCCCCAGCATTTT
clone_size: once; v_call: TRBV18; j_call: TRBJ1-4; d_call: .; cdr3_aa: CASSPFLPGTEEKLFF; cdr3_nt: TGTGCCAGCTCACCATTCCTTCCGGGGACTGAGGAAAAACTGTTTTTT
clone_size: .; v_call: TRBV12-2; j_call: TRBJ1-3; d_call: .; cdr3_aa: CASRRSCGHGNTIYF; cdr3_nt: TGTGCAAGTCGCCGTTCTTGTGGGCATGGAAACACCATATATTTT
clone_size: .; v_call: TRBV4-1; j_call: TRBJ2-7; d_call: TRBD1; cdr3_aa: CASSQDRGRSYEQYF; cdr3_nt: TGCGCCAGCAGCCAGGACAGGGGACGATCCTACGAGCAGTACTTC
clone_size: .; v_call: TRBV30; j_call: TRBJ2-2; d_call: .; cdr3_aa: CAWLQGEELFF; cdr3_nt: TGTGCCTGGCTACAGGGCGAGGAGCTGTTTTTT
clone_size: .; v_call: TRBV10-3; j_call: TRBJ2-2; d_call: TRBD1; cdr3_aa: CAISPGTGDAGELFF; cdr3_nt: TGTGCCATCAGTCCCGGGACAGGGGACGCCGGGGAGCTGTTTTTT
clone_size: .; v_call: TRBV2; j_call: TRBJ2-3; d_call: TRBD1; cdr3_aa: CASTVDRATDTQYF; cdr3_nt: TGTGCCAGCACCGTGGACAGGGCGACAGATACGCAGTATTTT
clone_size: .; v_call: TRBV5-1; j_call: TRBJ1-2; d_call: TRBD1; cdr3_aa: CASSFDGTGDGYTF; cdr3_nt: TGCGCCAGCAGCTTTGACGGGACAGGGGATGGCTACACCTTC
clone_size: .; v_call: TRBV4-1; j_call: TRBJ2-3; d_call: TRBD1; cdr3_aa: CASSQDRDSTGTDTQYF; cdr3_nt: TGCGCCAGCAGCCAAGACAGGGACAGCACGGGCACAGATACGCAGTATTTT